These T cell receptor beta chains were read from a single sample in a study of blood T cell repertoires in COVID-19. Assay: immunoSEQ multiplex PCR; the TCRdb copy retains only in-frame clones and omits some. The table has 190,000 or so clones, more than 70% seen once. Source material: PBMCs or T cells enriched from blood (not recorded which). These TCRs come from a woman aged 30 to 39 who had recovered from COVID-19. Each CDR3 is given with its conserved first and last residue. The D gene is left open where the match is weak. Clone size is not always given. Where it is, it says once, few, many or a class for expanded clones.

TRBJ2-1 | 12 | TRBV27 | . | . | CASTGSYNEQFF | TGTGCCAGCACCGGGAGTTACAATGAGCAGTTCTTC
TRBJ1-1 | 15 | TRBV5-1 | . | . | CASSLAGRLNTEAFF | TGCGCCAGCAGCTTGGCGGGAAGACTGAACACTGAAGCTTTCTTT
TRBJ2-2 | 16 | TRBV29-1 | . | . | CSVGNLGDSVTGELFF | TGCAGCGTTGGAAACCTAGGGGACTCGGTCACCGGGGAGCTGTTTTTT
TRBJ1-2 | 12 | TRBV28 | TRBD1 | . | CASRKGGYGYTF | TGTGCCAGCAGGAAAGGGGGCTACGGCTACACCTTC
TRBJ2-7 | 15 | TRBV28 | . | . | CASSSDYTAPYEQYF | TGTGCCAGCAGTTCGGACTATACGGCGCCCTACGAGCAGTACTTC
TRBJ1-2 | 13 | TRBV7-9 | TRBD1 | . | CASSLEGGAGYTF | TGTGCCAGCAGCTTAGAAGGGGGCGCTGGCTACACCTTC
TRBJ1-2 | 12 | TRBV28 | . | . | CASSLGGPGYTF | TGTGCCAGCAGTTTAGGTGGGCCAGGCTACACCTTC
TRBJ1-2 | 14 | TRBV7-2 | . | . | CASSLGSYPYGYTF | TGTGCCAGCAGCTTAGGGTCCTACCCCTATGGCTACACCTTC
TRBJ2-2 | 17 | TRBV19 | TRBD1 | . | CASSILSGQAGDGELFF | TGTGCCAGTAGTATTCTCTCGGGACAGGCCGGGGACGGGGAGCTGTTTTTT
TRBJ1-3 | 15 | TRBV2 | TRBD1 | . | CASSEGQGAGNTIYF | TGTGCCAGCAGTGAAGGACAGGGCGCTGGAAACACCATATATTTT
TRBJ1-1 | 15 | TRBV7-8 | . | . | CASSPDRLMNTEAFF | TGTGCCAGCAGCCCGGACAGACTCATGAACACTGAAGCTTTCTTT
TRBJ2-5 | 13 | TRBV12-3/TRBV12-4 | . | . | CASRPAVAETQYF | TGTGCCAGCAGGCCGGCGGTGGCAGAGACCCAGTACTTC
TRBJ1-2 | 15 | TRBV6-5 | . | . | CASSYSAGGPYGYTF | TGTGCCAGCAGTTACTCAGCGGGGGGCCCCTATGGCTACACCTTC
TRBJ1-2 | 13 | TRBV28 | . | . | CASSLMDTYGYTF | TGTGCCAGCAGTTTAATGGACACCTATGGCTACACCTTC
TRBJ2-7 | 14 | TRBV21-1 | . | . | CASSKGVAPYEQYF | TGTGCCAGCAGCAAAGGTGTAGCTCCCTACGAGCAGTACTTC
TRBJ2-2 | 13 | TRBV10-3 | TRBD2 | . | CAIRLAGPGELFF | TGTGCCATCAGACTAGCGGGACCCGGGGAGCTGTTTTTT
TRBJ1-2 | 14 | TRBV28 | . | . | CASSPPGLSGGYTF | TGTGCCAGCAGTCCTCCAGGGCTCTCGGGTGGCTACACCTTC
TRBJ2-7 | 15 | TRBV7-9 | TRBD2 | . | CASSLSLAGGYEQYF | TGTGCCAGCAGCTTATCACTAGCGGGAGGTTACGAGCAGTACTTC
TRBJ2-3 | 15 | TRBV4-2 | . | . | CASSQDWRSTDTQYF | TGTGCCAGCAGCCAAGATTGGAGGAGCACAGATACGCAGTATTTT
TRBJ2-7 | 14 | TRBV27 | . | . | CASSLGTSGGEQYF | TGTGCCAGCAGTTTGGGGACTTCTGGGGGAGAGCAGTACTTC
TRBJ2-5 | 14 | TRBV27 | . | . | CASSLSLNQETQYF | TGTGCCAGCAGTTTATCCCTAAACCAAGAGACCCAGTACTTC
TRBJ1-1 | 11 | TRBV12-3/TRBV12-4 | . | . | CASRGDPEAFF | TGTGCCAGCCGCGGGGACCCTGAAGCTTTCTTT
TRBJ2-1 | 12 | TRBV28 | . | . | CASSTTEVEQFF | TGTGCCAGCAGTACGACAGAGGTTGAGCAGTTCTTC
TRBJ2-1 | 15 | TRBV6-4 | TRBD2 | few | CASSETSGSYNEQFF | TGTGCCAGCAGTGAAACTAGCGGGAGCTACAATGAGCAGTTCTTC
TRBJ2-3 | 15 | TRBV2 | TRBD1 | once | CASSFGGTGGDTQYF | TGTGCCAGCAGTTTCGGAGGGACAGGGGGTGATACGCAGTATTTT
TRBJ1-3 | 15 | TRBV27 | TRBD1 | . | CASSPDRVSGNTIYF | TGTGCCAGCAGTCCAGACAGGGTCTCTGGAAACACCATATATTTT
TRBJ1-4 | 15 | TRBV6-1 | . | . | CASSEARGGVEKLFF | TGTGCCAGCAGTGAAGCGCGGGGAGGTGTTGAAAAACTGTTTTTT
TRBJ2-7 | 13 | TRBV2 | . | . | CASNEVRAYEQYF | TGTGCCAGCAATGAGGTCCGCGCCTACGAGCAGTACTTC
TRBJ2-2 | 17 | TRBV10-2 | TRBD2 | once | CASSGTSGSGNTGELFF | TGCGCCAGCAGTGGGACTAGCGGGAGCGGGAACACCGGGGAGCTGTTTTTT
TRBJ2-2 | 15 | TRBV6-5 | TRBD1 | once | CASSSRQGLTGELFF | TGTGCCAGCAGCTCTCGACAGGGTCTGACCGGGGAGCTGTTTTTT
TRBJ1-2 | 15 | TRBV9 | . | . | CASSVEYTGNYGYTF | TGTGCCAGCAGCGTAGAATACACGGGTAACTATGGCTACACCTTC
TRBJ1-5 | 16 | TRBV9 | TRBD1 | . | CASSVGTGAIIEPQHF | TGTGCCAGCAGCGTAGGGACAGGGGCCATAATAGAGCCCCAGCATTTT
TRBJ1-5 | 15 | TRBV27 | . | . | CASSLTEEGNQPQHF | TGTGCCAGCAGTTTGACAGAGGAGGGGAATCAGCCCCAGCATTTT
TRBJ2-1 | 19 | TRBV28 | . | . | CASSLRLGRSLIYGNEQFF | TGTGCCAGCAGTTTAAGATTGGGGAGGTCTCTCATCTATGGCAATGAGCAGTTCTTC
TRBJ1-2 | 13 | TRBV28 | . | . | CASSYSPGNGYTF | TGTGCCAGCAGTTATTCGCCAGGGAATGGCTACACCTTC
TRBJ1-1 | 18 | TRBV29-1 | TRBD1 | . | CSVEELIGTGVLNTEAFF | TGCAGCGTTGAAGAACTAATCGGGACAGGAGTACTGAACACTGAAGCTTTCTTT
TRBJ1-2 | 13 | TRBV5-1 | . | . | CASSVTAGGGYTF | TGCGCCAGCAGCGTGACCGCGGGGGGTGGCTACACCTTC
TRBJ1-1 | 12 | TRBV19 | . | . | CASSTKYREAFF | TGTGCCAGTAGTACGAAATACAGGGAAGCTTTCTTT
TRBJ1-1 | 13 | TRBV15 | TRBD1 | once | CGAGGIMNTEAFF | TGTGGCGCAGGGGGTATCATGAACACTGAAGCTTTCTTT
TRBJ2-7 | 14 | TRBV3-1/TRBV3-2 | TRBD2 | . | CASSLSGRAYEQYF | TGTGCCAGCAGCCTTAGCGGGAGGGCCTACGAGCAGTACTTC
TRBJ2-1 | 16 | TRBV2 | TRBD2 | few | CASRGLAGESYNEQFF | TGTGCCAGCAGGGGATTAGCGGGAGAGTCCTACAATGAGCAGTTCTTC
TRBJ2-7 | 17 | TRBV7-9 | TRBD1 | . | CASSYNVGTGRTYEQYF | TGTGCCAGCAGCTACAACGTTGGGACAGGTCGGACCTACGAGCAGTACTTC
TRBJ1-1 | 13 | TRBV10-3 | . | . | CAIRLGLNTEAFF | TGTGCCATCAGACTGGGCCTGAACACTGAAGCTTTCTTT
TRBJ1-2 | 17 | TRBV19 | . | once | CASSIQGRLLGGYGYTF | TGTGCCAGTAGTATTCAGGGCAGGTTGCTAGGGGGCTATGGCTACACCTTC
TRBJ2-3 | 16 | TRBV3-1/TRBV3-2 | TRBD1 | . | CASSKYRTGGADTQYF | TGTGCCAGCAGCAAGTATCGGACAGGGGGCGCAGATACGCAGTATTTT
TRBJ2-2 | 14 | TRBV3-1/TRBV3-2 | . | . | CASSSRRTTGELFF | TGTGCCAGCAGCTCCCGACGGACAACCGGGGAGCTGTTTTTT
TRBJ1-1 | 13 | TRBV29-1 | . | few | CSVVAGRTTEAFF | TGCAGCGTTGTGGCAGGGCGAACCACTGAAGCTTTCTTT
TRBJ2-2 | 15 | TRBV6-1 | TRBD2 | . | CASSEEAGGTGELFF | TGTGCCAGCAGTGAAGAAGCGGGAGGAACCGGGGAGCTGTTTTTT
TRBJ2-7 | 16 | TRBV4-2 | TRBD2 | . | CASSPSLAGDTYEQYF | TGTGCCAGCAGCCCCTCGTTAGCGGGGGATACCTACGAGCAGTACTTC
TRBJ1-3 | 16 | TRBV30 | . | . | CAWARGGTGSGNTIYF | TGTGCCTGGGCAAGGGGGGGAACGGGCTCTGGAAACACCATATATTTT
TRBJ2-3 | 12 | TRBV6-6 | . | . | CASSFRTDTQYF | TGTGCCAGCTCCTTTCGCACAGATACGCAGTATTTT
TRBJ1-1 | 14 | TRBV19 | TRBD1 | . | CASSPSRGSTEAFF | TGTGCCAGTAGTCCCTCCAGGGGGAGCACTGAAGCTTTCTTT
TRBJ2-7 | 16 | TRBV7-2 | . | . | CASSLEAGGGSYEQYF | TGTGCCAGCAGCTTAGAGGCAGGGGGAGGCTCCTACGAGCAGTACTTC
TRBJ2-7 | 13 | TRBV2 | TRBD2 | few | CASSAEGGGEQYF | TGTGCCAGCAGCGCAGAGGGCGGGGGTGAGCAGTACTTC
TRBJ2-7 | 15 | TRBV5-5 | . | . | CASSLWWTAALEQYF | TGTGCCAGCAGCTTGTGGTGGACAGCCGCCCTCGAGCAGTACTTC